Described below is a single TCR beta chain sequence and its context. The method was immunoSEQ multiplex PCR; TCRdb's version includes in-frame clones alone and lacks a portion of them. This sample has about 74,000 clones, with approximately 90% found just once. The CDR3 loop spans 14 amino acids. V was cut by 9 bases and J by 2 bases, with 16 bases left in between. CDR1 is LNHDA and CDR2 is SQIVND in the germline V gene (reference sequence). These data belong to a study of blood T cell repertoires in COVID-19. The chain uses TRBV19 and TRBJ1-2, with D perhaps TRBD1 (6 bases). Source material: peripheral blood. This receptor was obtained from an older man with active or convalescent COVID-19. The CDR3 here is CASLQGALNYGYTF. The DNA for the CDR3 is TGTGCCAGCCTACAGGGCGCGCTCAACTATGGCTACACCTTC. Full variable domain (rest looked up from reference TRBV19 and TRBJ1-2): DGGITQSPKYLFRKEGQNVTLSCEQNLNHDAMYWYRQDPGQGLRLIYYSQIVNDFQKGDIAEGYSVSREKKESFPLTVTSAQKNPTAFYLCASLQGALNYGYTFGSGTRLTVV.